Listed here are 32 T cell receptor beta chains from one sample, sequenced in a study of cytomegalovirus exposure and HLA in healthy donors. The PCR had 60 Vbeta and 13 Jbeta primers. Profiled with immunoSEQ multiplex PCR; TCRdb holds only in-frame clones, not every one. The data contain about 150,000 clones, approximately 80% of them singletons. The sample was PBMCs. These receptors were collected from a woman in her thirties or forties in good health and CMV-seronegative.

The gene calls are TRBV4-3 and TRBJ1-5; D gene ambiguous. V lost 7 bases, J lost 5 bases, and 12 bases lay in between. Germline lookup yields CDR1 LGHNA and CDR2 YSLEER. The CDR3 contains 13 residues. CDR3 bases: TGCGCCAGCAACCTACGCGGGGATCAGCCCCAGCATTTT. This gives the protein CASNLRGDQPQHF.

The chain couples TRBV28 to TRBJ1-5; 9 bases are a match to TRBD1. CDR1 is MDHEN, CDR2 SYDVKM, per germline. J gave up 7 bases and V 7 bases, and 14 bases lay outside the gene matches. The CDR3 covers 16 residues. CDR3 sequence reads: CASNGAGTGGGQPQHF. CDR3 in DNA: TGTGCCAGCAATGGGGCGGGTACAGGGGGCGGGCAGCCCCAGCATTTT. The whole variable domain, remainder taken from reference TRBV28 and TRBJ1-5, is DVKVTQSSRYLVKRTGEKVFLECVQDMDHENMFWYRQDPGLGLRLIYFSYDVKMKEKGDIPEGYSVSREKKERFSLILESASTNQTSMYLCASNGAGTGGGQPQHFGDGTRLSIL.

This clone has just a few counts. In nucleotides, the CDR3 is TGTGCCAGCAGCCAAGATGCCCCCCGTGAGGGCACAGATACGCAGTATTTT. It specifies CASSQDAPREGTDTQYF. The chain joins TRBV14 to TRBJ2-3; D call uncertain. CDR1 is SGHDN, CDR2 FVKESK, per germline. The CDR3 extends over 17 amino acids. Trimming shortened V by 0 bases and J by 1 base, and 14 bases separated the two germline ends.

The chain combines TRBV27 with TRBJ2-3; TRBD1 matches at 8 bases. V gave up 8 bases and J gave up 2 bases; unmatched junction bases: 15. The length of the CDR3 is 17 residues. CDR1 MNHEY and CDR2 SMNVEV come from the germline V gene (reference sequence). CDR3 protein: CASGGQGFREATDTQYF. The CDR3 nucleotides are TGTGCCAGCGGAGGACAGGGATTTCGCGAGGCCACAGATACGCAGTATTTT.

The chain recombines TRBV5-5 with TRBJ1-1; D may be TRBD1 (5 bases). Germline V gives CDR1 SGHKS, CDR2 YYEKEE (reference sequence). V was pared by 4 bases and J by 3 bases, with 10 bases between. The CDR3 covers 13 residues. The CDR3 sequence is CASSLGTYTEAFF. The CDR3 nucleotides read TGTGCCAGCAGCCTCGGGACTTACACTGAAGCTTTCTTT.

The genes are TRBV7-9 and TRBJ1-2; 10 bases line up with TRBD1. Germline CDR1 is SEHNR and CDR2 is FQNEAQ (reference sequence). V was pared by 2 bases and J by 0 bases, with 3 bases of the junction left unmatched. The CDR3 is made up of 16 amino acids. Here the CDR3 DNA reads TGTGCCAGCAGCTTAAGGACAGGGGGTTCTAACTATGGCTACACCTTC. Protein: CASSLRTGGSNYGYTF.

The rearrangement uses TRBV9 and TRBJ2-1, with 12 bases aligning to TRBD2. This CDR3 contains 15 residues. Germline-derived CDR1 and CDR2 are SGDLS and YYNGEE. After removal of 1 base from V and 9 bases from J, the junction contained 5 bases not matched to a gene. The CDR3 region is CASSVSSGGEGEQFF. Written as DNA, the CDR3 is TGTGCCAGCAGCGTATCTAGCGGGGGGGAGGGTGAGCAGTTCTTC.

V is TRBV28 and J is TRBJ2-7; TRBD1 matches at 7 bases. This CDR3 spans 17 amino acids. Trimming at V came to 3 bases and at J to 0 bases, leaving 11 bases not matched to a gene. Germline CDR1 and CDR2: MDHEN and SYDVKM. CDR3 nucleotide sequence: TGTGCCAGCAGTTTCAACAGGGGTCCCTCAAGCTCCTACGAGCAGTACTTC. Encoded protein: CASSFNRGPSSSYEQYF.

This chain uses TRBV9 with TRBJ2-5; TRBD2 is a possible D gene (7 bases). Germline V gene sequence: CDR1 SGDLS, CDR2 YYNGEE. Trimming left V 0 bases short and J 5 bases short, with 11 bases between. The CDR3 spans 14 residues. Here the CDR3 reads CASSVDGGAETQYF. CDR3 nucleotides: TGTGCCAGCAGCGTAGATGGGGGGGCTGAGACCCAGTACTTC.

The chain recombines TRBV7-9 with TRBJ2-5; TRBD1 matches 8 bases. CDR3 size: 14 residues. Per germline, CDR1 SEHNR and CDR2 FQNEAQ (reference sequence). V trimming: 1 base; J trimming: 5 bases; junction bases outside the gene matches: 3. The CDR3 DNA is TGTGCCAGCAGCTTAGGGACAGGGCGTGAGACCCAGTACTTC. It encodes CASSLGTGRETQYF.

The chain employs TRBV5-4 and TRBJ2-3; TRBD2 matches 15 bases. V shed 4 bases, J shed 0 bases, and the junction held 9 bases outside the gene matches. The CDR3 extends over 19 amino acids. Germline-derived CDR1 and CDR2 are SGHNT and YYREEE (reference sequence). CDR3 sequence (DNA): TGTGCCAGCAGCCCCGGACTAGCGGGGGGGGGTTCTAGCACAGATACGCAGTATTTT. Translating it yields CASSPGLAGGGSSTDTQYF.

This clone was observed a single time. This chain joins TRBV11-3 and TRBJ1-6, with a tentative D call TRBD1 (6 bases). Trimming pared 2 bases from V and 6 bases from J, leaving 11 bases between. CDR1 is SGHNT and CDR2 is YENEEA in the germline V gene. The CDR3 totals 15 residues. DNA for the CDR3: TGTGCCAGCAGCTTAACAGGGTCTTTTAATTCACCCCTCCACTTT. Amino acids: CASSLTGSFNSPLHF.

This clone was observed once. The chain recombines TRBV5-4 with TRBJ1-1; 8 bases agree with TRBD1. This CDR3 spans 14 amino acids. V gave up 4 bases and J gave up 3 bases; unmatched junction bases: 5. The germline V gene has CDR1 SGHNT and CDR2 YYREEE (reference sequence). The CDR3, as DNA: TGTGCCAGCAGCCCACAGGGGGTGTACACTGAAGCTTTCTTT. Protein sequence: CASSPQGVYTEAFF. The full variable domain, with the rest looked up from reference TRBV5-4 and TRBJ1-1, is ETGVTQSPTHLIKTRGQQVTLRCSSQSGHNTVSWYQQALGQGPQFIFQYYREEENGRGNFPPRFSGLQFPNYSSELNVNALELDDSALYLCASSPQGVYTEAFFGQGTRLTVV.

This rearrangement joins TRBV11-3 to TRBJ2-2, with TRBD2 matching over 7 bases. Germline-derived CDR1 and CDR2 are SGHNT and YENEEA. The CDR3 length is 16 residues. V shed 3 bases and J 4 bases; nucleotides not matched to a gene: 8. The CDR3 protein is CASSFGGSFLTGELFF. Written as DNA, the CDR3 is TGTGCCAGCAGCTTCGGCGGGAGTTTTCTCACCGGGGAGCTGTTTTTT.

V usage is TRBV6-7 and J usage is TRBJ2-7; 9 bases are a match to TRBD2. TRBV6-7 is reported as an ORF; its role is uncertain. The CDR3 contains 16 residues. V lost 7 bases to trimming and J lost 2 bases; unmatched junction nucleotides: 12. The CDR3 loop reads CASTATQREVPYEQYF. CDR3 coding DNA: TGTGCCAGCACCGCTACCCAGCGGGAGGTCCCCTACGAGCAGTACTTC.

The chain recombines TRBV6-5 with TRBJ2-2, with D maybe TRBD1 (7 bases). The V gene's germline CDR1 is MNHEY and CDR2 SVGAGI. The CDR3 length is 14 residues. The V and J ends lost 6 bases and 6 bases respectively, with 14 bases between them. CDR3 region: CASRPPGGSGELFF. As DNA, the CDR3 is TGTGCCAGCAGACCCCCAGGGGGGTCCGGGGAGCTGTTTTTT.

This rearrangement joins TRBV5-4 to TRBJ2-5, with TRBD1 identical over 12 bases. Germline V gene lookup returns CDR1 SGHNT and CDR2 YYREEE (reference sequence). The CDR3 runs 18 residues. The ends lost 0 bases at V and 1 base at J; junction bases unmatched: 7. Here the CDR3 reads CASSLGGGQGAPQETQYF. The CDR3 DNA reads as TGTGCCAGCAGCTTGGGGGGGGGACAGGGGGCGCCCCAAGAGACCCAGTACTTC.

In its sample, this clone was seen once. This chain joins TRBV10-1 and TRBJ2-3, with TRBD1 matching over 8 bases. CDR3 length equals 14 residues. CDR1 and CDR2 from the germline V gene are WNHNN and SYGVQD (reference sequence). J lost 2 bases, V lost 8 bases, and 6 bases had no gene match. The CDR3 here is CASGQGSSTDTQYF. CDR3 DNA: TGCGCCAGCGGACAGGGTTCTTCCACAGATACGCAGTATTTT.

The chain combines TRBV7-2 with TRBJ1-5; weak D call: TRBD1 (5 bases). CDR3 length: 13 residues. From germline, CDR1 is SGHTA and CDR2 FQGNSA. Trimming stripped 3 bases from V and 3 bases from J, with 6 bases between. CDR3 DNA sequence: TGTGCCAGCAGCTTGGACAACAATCAGCCCCAGCATTTT. This translates into CASSLDNNQPQHF. The variable domain in full, completed from reference TRBV7-2 and TRBJ1-5, reads GAGVSQSPSNKVTEKGKDVELRCDPISGHTALYWYRQSLGQGLEFLIYFQGNSAPDKSGLPSDRFSAERTGGSVSTLTIQRTQQEDSAVYLCASSLDNNQPQHFGDGTRLSIL.

In its sample, this clone was seen once. The chain employs TRBV7-2 and TRBJ2-7; 9 bases are a match to TRBD2. The CDR3 extends over 16 amino acids. Germline values: CDR1 SGHTA, CDR2 FQGNSA. With V trimmed by 1 base and J by 1 base, 5 bases remained unmatched. The CDR3 coding sequence is TGTGCCAGCAGCTTAGGACGGACTAGCGTATCCTACGAGCAGTACTTC. Translating gives CASSLGRTSVSYEQYF.

This clone occurred a few times. This sequence joins TRBV29-1 and TRBJ2-2; 7 bases line up with TRBD1. J was trimmed by 7 bases and V by 5 bases; bases with no gene match: 13. This CDR3 is built from 15 residues. CDR1 is SQVTM and CDR2 is ANQGSEA in the germline V gene. CDR3 residues: CSVPKNGQEFGELFF. The CDR3 DNA reads as TGCAGCGTTCCAAAGAACGGACAGGAGTTCGGGGAGCTGTTTTTT.

This chain uses TRBV6-6 with TRBJ2-2; 8 bases are shared with TRBD1. V was pared by 5 bases and J by 1 base, with 6 bases of the junction left unmatched. CDR1 and CDR2 from the germline V gene are MNHNY and SVGAGI (reference sequence). The CDR3 runs to 16 residues. CDR3 nucleotides: TGTGCCAGCAGTACTCGGACAGGGAGGAACACCGGGGAGCTGTTTTTT. Amino acids: CASSTRTGRNTGELFF.

This clone has only a few counts. This chain connects TRBV19 to TRBJ2-3; 10 bases are shared with TRBD1. Germline CDR1 and CDR2: LNHDA and SQIVND (reference sequence). Trimming took 6 bases from V and 2 from J; bases not matched to a gene: 11. The CDR3 contains 17 residues. The DNA of the CDR3 is TGTGCCAGTAGCAGGACAGGGGGAACCTATTACACAGATACGCAGTATTTT. This translates into CASSRTGGTYYTDTQYF.

This clone was observed a few times. The V call is TRBV19, the J call TRBJ2-2, with 9 bases that match TRBD2. V was clipped by 5 bases and J by 4 bases; unmatched bases: 8. This CDR3 region has 16 residues. The germline V gene encodes CDR1 LNHDA and CDR2 SQIVND (reference sequence). The CDR3 DNA sequence: TGTGCCAGTAGTTTCTCCGGGACTAGCATCACCGGGGAGCTGTTTTTT. It specifies CASSFSGTSITGELFF.

Notes on this clone: Within the sample, other DNA sequences also encode this same CDR3. The rearrangement uses TRBV7-2 and TRBJ2-7, with a possible D match to TRBD2 (6 bases). This CDR3 has 14 amino acids. V lost 1 base and J 4 bases, leaving 11 bases between the germline ends. Germline V gene lookup returns CDR1 SGHTA and CDR2 FQGNSA. DNA for the CDR3: TGTGCCAGCAGCTTAGTCAGTAGCGGATACGAGCAGTACTTC. It encodes CASSLVSSGYEQYF.

This clone was found once. This chain joins TRBV7-6 and TRBJ2-7, with 7 bases lining up with TRBD1. This CDR3 contains 13 residues. Germline V lookup: CDR1 SGHVS, CDR2 FNYEAQ. V shed 2 bases, J shed 2 bases, and the junction held 0 bases outside the gene matches. DNA for the CDR3: TGTGCCAGCAGCTTAAGGGGGCCCTACGAGCAGTACTTC. This sequence encodes CASSLRGPYEQYF.

This clone was seen once. The V gene is TRBV28, the J gene TRBJ1-2; 7 bases match TRBD1. Trimming took 3 bases from V and 8 from J; bases not matched to a gene: 9. Germline V lookup: CDR1 MDHEN, CDR2 SYDVKM. CDR3 size: 14 residues. The CDR3 here is CASSLVSTGSGYTF. The CDR3 DNA reads TGTGCCAGCAGTTTGGTTTCGACAGGGAGCGGCTACACCTTC.

The gene calls are TRBV18 and TRBJ1-5, with 9 nucleotides matching TRBD1. The germline V gene encodes CDR1 KGHSH and CDR2 LQKENI. The length of the CDR3 is 15 residues. Unmatched junction bases numbered 7, after V lost 3 bases and J lost 7 bases. The CDR3 DNA follows: TGTGCCAGCTCACCCGTGGGACAGGGTTCGCAGCCCCAGCATTTT. Translating it yields CASSPVGQGSQPQHF. Full variable domain (outside the CDR3, taken from reference TRBV18 and TRBJ1-5): NAGVMQNPRHLVRRRGQEARLRCSPMKGHSHVYWYRQLPEEGLKFMVYLQKENIIDESGMPKERFSAEFPKEGPSILRIQQVVRGDSAAYFCASSPVGQGSQPQHFGDGTRLSIL.

V and J are TRBV9 and TRBJ2-1; the match to TRBD2 covers 7 bases. Germline V gene sequence: CDR1 SGDLS, CDR2 YYNGEE. The trim removed 2 bases at V and 8 bases at J, leaving 4 bases unmatched. The CDR3 totals 13 residues. The CDR3 sequence is CASSVGGMDEQFF. As DNA, the CDR3 is TGTGCCAGCAGCGTGGGGGGGATGGATGAGCAGTTCTTC.

The rearrangement joins TRBV28 to TRBJ2-5; 7 nucleotides align to TRBD2. CDR1 MDHEN and CDR2 SYDVKM come from the germline V gene. The CDR3 has 17 amino acids. V shed 4 bases and J 2 bases; nucleotides not matched to a gene: 13. CDR3 residues: CASSSRTGRAPQETQYF. For the CDR3, the DNA is TGTGCCAGCAGTTCACGTACTGGGAGGGCCCCACAAGAGACCCAGTACTTC.

The V gene is TRBV5-6, the J gene TRBJ2-5; D gene uncertain. Germline V CDR1 and CDR2: SGHDT, YYEEEE. V shed 2 bases and J shed 5 bases, with 19 bases lying between them. The CDR3 length is 16 residues. The CDR3 sequence: CASSFAPGALRETQYF. The CDR3 coding sequence is TGTGCCAGCAGCTTTGCTCCGGGTGCCTTACGCGAGACCCAGTACTTC.

This clone was observed a handful of times. V and J are TRBV28 and TRBJ2-5, with D possibly being TRBD1 (6 bases). The CDR3 consists of 14 residues. Germline loops: CDR1 MDHEN, CDR2 SYDVKM. Trimming took off 5 bases at V and 4 bases at J, with 14 bases between the two ends. CDR3 loop: CASSTSQGGETQYF. CDR3 coding DNA: TGTGCCAGCAGTACCTCACAGGGCGGAGAGACCCAGTACTTC.